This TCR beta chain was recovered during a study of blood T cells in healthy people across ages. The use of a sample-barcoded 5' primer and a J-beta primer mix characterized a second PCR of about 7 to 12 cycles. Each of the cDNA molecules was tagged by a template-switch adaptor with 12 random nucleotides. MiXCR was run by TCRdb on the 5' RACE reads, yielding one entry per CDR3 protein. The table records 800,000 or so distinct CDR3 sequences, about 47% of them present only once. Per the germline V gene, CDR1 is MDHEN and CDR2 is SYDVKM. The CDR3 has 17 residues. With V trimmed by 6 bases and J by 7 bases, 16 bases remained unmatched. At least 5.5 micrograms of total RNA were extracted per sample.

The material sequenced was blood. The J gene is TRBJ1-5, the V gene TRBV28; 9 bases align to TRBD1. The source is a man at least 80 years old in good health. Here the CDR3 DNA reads TGTGCCAGCAGCCGAACCCTTGGGACAGGGTTCGTACAGCCCCAGCATTTT. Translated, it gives CASSRTLGTGFVQPQHF. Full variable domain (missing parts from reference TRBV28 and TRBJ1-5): DVKVTQSSRYLVKRTGEKVFLECVQDMDHENMFWYRQDPGLGLRLIYFSYDVKMKEKGDIPEGYSVSREKKERFSLILESASTNQTSMYLCASSRTLGTGFVQPQHFGDGTRLSIL.